The entry below gives a single T cell receptor (beta chain) sequence along with its context. The target antigen is unknown. This sample was included in a study of CXCR3-negative and CXCR3-positive naive CD8 T cells. The germline V gene has CDR1 SGHNT and CDR2 YENEEA. The CDR3 runs to 19 residues. Naive CD8+ T cells carried a CD45RO-CCR7+CD27+CD95- phenotype. Study-level points and caveats: Memory cells showed distinct TRBV-TRBJ patterns, while the two naive subsets matched. TRB CDR3s of CXCR3-positive naive cells were more hydrophobic than those of CXCR3-negative naive cells.

Libraries were UMI-labeled 5' RACE TRB cDNA. Reprocessing the 5' RACE reads, TCRdb reports a single entry for every CDR3 protein and omits DNA. The sample table includes around 90,000 distinct CDR3 sequences. The TCR originated in a human donor in good health. Some clones in this sample may be carry-over from other donors' samples. The sample comprised naive CXCR3- CD8+ T cells from blood. The subset: CD45RO-CCR7+CD27+CD95- naive CD8+ T cells lacking CXCR3 (TNR3-). The V gene is TRBV11-3, the J gene TRBJ2-1; TCRdb lists TRBD1, though no DNA is available to test this call. The CDR3 sequence: CASSPPRDTTRKPYNEQFF.